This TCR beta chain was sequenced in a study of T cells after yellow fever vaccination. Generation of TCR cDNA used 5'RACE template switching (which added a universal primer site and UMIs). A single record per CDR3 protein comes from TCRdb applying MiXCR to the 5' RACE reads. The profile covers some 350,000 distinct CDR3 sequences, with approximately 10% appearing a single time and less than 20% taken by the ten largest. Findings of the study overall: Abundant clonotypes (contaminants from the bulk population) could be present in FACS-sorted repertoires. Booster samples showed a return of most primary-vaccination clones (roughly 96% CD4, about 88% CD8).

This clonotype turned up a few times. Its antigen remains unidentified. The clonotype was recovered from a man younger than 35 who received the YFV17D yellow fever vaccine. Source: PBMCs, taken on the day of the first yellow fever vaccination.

The CDR3 region has the DNA TGTGCCAGCAGTGAACTAGCGCCAACCTACGAGCAGTACTTC. Protein sequence: CASSELAPTYEQYF. This chain links TRBV12-3 or TRBV12-4 with TRBJ2-7; 7 nucleotides match TRBD2. Trimming at V came to 5 bases and at J to 2 bases, leaving 6 bases not matched to a gene. The CDR3 is 14 amino acids.